The clone carrying this T cell receptor beta chain was observed a few times. This entry is derived from a study of technical replicates of blood from a few donors. Measured with immunoSEQ multiplex PCR; TCRdb has only the in-frame clones, and not every one. The table records some 77,000 clones, around 90% of them present only once. The sequenced sample consisted of T cells isolated from PBMCs. The clonotype comes from a human donor in good health.

The CDR3 nucleotides are TGTGCCAGCAGTTTACGGGATGAAGCTTTCTTT. Encoded protein: CASSLRDEAFF. The chain is built from TRBV28 and TRBJ1-1; D gene uncertain. This CDR3 contains 11 residues. V dropped 2 bases and J dropped 7 bases, with 5 bases sitting between them. Looked up from germline, CDR1 is MDHEN and CDR2 is SYDVKM.